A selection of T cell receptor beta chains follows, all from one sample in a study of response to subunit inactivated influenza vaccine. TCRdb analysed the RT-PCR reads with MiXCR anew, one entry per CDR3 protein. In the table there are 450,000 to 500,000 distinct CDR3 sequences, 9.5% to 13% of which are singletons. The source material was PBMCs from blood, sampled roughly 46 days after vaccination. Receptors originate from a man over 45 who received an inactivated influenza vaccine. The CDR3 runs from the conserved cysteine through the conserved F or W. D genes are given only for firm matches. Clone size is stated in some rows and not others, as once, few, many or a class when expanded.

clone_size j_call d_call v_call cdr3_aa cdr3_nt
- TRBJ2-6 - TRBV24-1 CATSDPGQEGGGGANVLTF TGTGCCACCAGTGACCCTGGACAGGAAGGGGGGGGTGGGGCCAACGTCCTGACTTTC
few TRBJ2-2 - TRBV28 CASSPVGRGRSGELFF TGTGCCAGCAGCCCCGTCGGCAGGGGCCGATCCGGGGAGCTGTTTTTT
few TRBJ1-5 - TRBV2 CASSLDRRVQPQHF TGTGCCAGCAGCCTCGACAGGAGGGTTCAGCCCCAGCATTTT
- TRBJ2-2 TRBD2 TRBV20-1 CSARVSKRGTANTGELFF TGCAGTGCTAGAGTTTCGAAGCGGGGAACCGCGAACACCGGGGAGCTGTTTTTT
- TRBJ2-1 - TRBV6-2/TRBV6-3 CASRGLGVSYNEQFF TGTGCCAGCAGAGGCCTCGGGGTCTCCTACAATGAGCAGTTCTTC
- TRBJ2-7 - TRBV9 CASSPSGALRYEQYF TGTGCCAGCAGCCCCAGCGGAGCCCTTCGCTACGAGCAGTACTTC
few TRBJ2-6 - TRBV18 CASSYEGGSGANVLTF TGTGCCAGCTCATACGAGGGGGGCTCTGGGGCCAACGTCCTGACTTTC
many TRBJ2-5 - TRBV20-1 CSARDGARNTGFGETQYF TGCAGTGCTAGAGATGGTGCCCGGAACACAGGGTTTGGGGAGACCCAGTACTTC
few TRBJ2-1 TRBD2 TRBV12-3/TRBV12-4 CASSLGLAGSQEQFF TGTGCCAGCAGTTTAGGCCTAGCGGGGTCGCAGGAGCAGTTCTTC
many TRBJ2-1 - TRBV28 CASSLSGIYNEQFF TGTGCCAGCAGTTTATCCGGCATCTACAATGAGCAGTTCTTC
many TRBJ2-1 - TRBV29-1 CSVSDGRLEQFF TGCAGCGTTTCCGACGGACGTCTTGAGCAGTTCTTC
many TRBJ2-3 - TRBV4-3 CASSQANSGTDTQYF TGCGCCAGCAGCCAAGCAAATTCTGGCACAGATACGCAGTATTTT
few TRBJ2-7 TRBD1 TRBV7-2 CASSHRDREGLRYEQYF TGTGCCAGCAGCCACCGGGACAGGGAGGGCCTTCGCTACGAGCAGTACTTC
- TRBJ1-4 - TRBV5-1 CASTPDSNEKLFF TGCGCCAGCACCCCCGACAGTAATGAAAAACTGTTTTTT
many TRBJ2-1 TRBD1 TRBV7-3 CASSLRTGDNEQFF TGTGCCAGCAGCTTAAGGACAGGGGACAATGAGCAGTTCTTC
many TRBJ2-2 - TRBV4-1 CASSQYVSAVTNTGELFF TGCGCCAGCAGCCAATATGTGTCCGCAGTCACGAACACCGGGGAGCTGTTTTTT
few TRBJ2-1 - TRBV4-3 CASSQDPGIAVGPHEQFF TGCGCCAGCAGCCAAGACCCCGGTATAGCGGTAGGGCCCCATGAGCAGTTCTTC
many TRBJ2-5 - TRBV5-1 CASSLEGGSETQYF TGCGCCAGCAGCTTGGAGGGGGGATCGGAGACCCAGTACTTC
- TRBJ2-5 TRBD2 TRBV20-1 CSARDLPSSGSSETQYF TGCAGTGCTAGAGACCTGCCCTCTAGCGGGAGTTCGGAGACCCAGTACTTC
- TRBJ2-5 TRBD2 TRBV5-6 CASSRLPPGGETQYF TGTGCCAGCAGCCGGCTGCCCCCGGGAGGTGAGACCCAGTACTTC
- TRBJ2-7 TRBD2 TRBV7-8 CASSHTLGTSWPSYEQYF TGTGCCAGCAGCCATACCCTCGGGACTAGCTGGCCTTCCTACGAGCAGTACTTC
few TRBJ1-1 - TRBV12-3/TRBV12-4 CASSFLGLNTEAFF TGTGCCAGCAGTTTTCTGGGCTTGAACACTGAAGCTTTCTTT
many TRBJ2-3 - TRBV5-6 CASSRGLILYYIDTDTQYF TGTGCCAGCAGCCGAGGACTCATTTTATATTATATTGACACAGATACGCAGTATTTT
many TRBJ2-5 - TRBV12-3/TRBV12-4 CASSLGEHRGTQYF TGTGCCAGCAGTTTAGGGGAACATCGGGGGACCCAGTACTTC
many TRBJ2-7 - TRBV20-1 CSAPRESSYEQYF TGCAGTGCTCCACGGGAGAGCTCCTACGAGCAGTACTTC
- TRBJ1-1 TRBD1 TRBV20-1 CSARGAGDREHEAFF TGCAGTGCTAGAGGAGCAGGGGACAGGGAGCACGAAGCTTTCTTT
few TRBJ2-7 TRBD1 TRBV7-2 CASSWGTGVYEQYF TGTGCCAGCAGCTGGGGGACAGGGGTCTACGAGCAGTACTTC
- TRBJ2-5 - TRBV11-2 CASSLVASPQETQYF TGTGCCAGCAGCTTAGTTGCTTCTCCCCAAGAGACCCAGTACTTC
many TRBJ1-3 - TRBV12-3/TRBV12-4 CASSEDTRSGNTIYF TGTGCCAGCAGTGAAGACACCCGCTCTGGAAACACCATATATTTT
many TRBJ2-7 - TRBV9 CASSVTTGYEQYF TGTGCCAGCAGCGTAACAACAGGCTACGAGCAGTACTTC
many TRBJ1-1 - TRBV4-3 CASSHSPGTPWNTEAFF TGCGCCAGCAGCCATTCCCCGGGGACACCTTGGAACACTGAAGCTTTCTTT
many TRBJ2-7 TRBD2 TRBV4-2 CASSQEGLAGFYEQYF TGTGCCAGCAGCCAAGAAGGCCTAGCGGGGTTCTACGAGCAGTACTTC
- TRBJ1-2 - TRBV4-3 CASRGRVEGTEDGYGYTF TGCGCCAGCAGGGGCCGAGTGGAGGGGACGGAGGACGGGTATGGCTACACCTTC
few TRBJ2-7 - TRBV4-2 CASSRGADGTYEQYF TGTGCCAGCAGCCGAGGCGCCGACGGGACCTACGAGCAGTACTTC
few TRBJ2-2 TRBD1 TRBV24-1 CATSDPRQGDTGELFF TGTGCCACCAGTGACCCTCGACAGGGGGACACCGGGGAGCTGTTTTTT
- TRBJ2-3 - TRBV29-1 CSAVGGPDTQYF TGCAGCGCGGTGGGGGGCCCAGATACGCAGTATTTT
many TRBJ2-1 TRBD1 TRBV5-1 CASSSGTGNNEQFF TGCGCCAGCAGCTCCGGGACAGGGAACAATGAGCAGTTCTTC
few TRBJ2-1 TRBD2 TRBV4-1 CASSPGTSGRAHSYNEQFF TGCGCCAGCAGCCCAGGGACTAGCGGGAGGGCCCATTCCTACAATGAGCAGTTCTTC
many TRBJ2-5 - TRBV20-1 CSAGPGRQETQYF TGCAGTGCTGGCCCGGGACGGCAAGAGACCCAGTACTTC
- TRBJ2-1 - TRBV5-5 CASSGRIQGGNEQFF TGTGCCAGCAGCGGGCGTATACAGGGAGGTAATGAGCAGTTCTTC
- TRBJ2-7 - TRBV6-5 CASSYSALTYEQYF TGTGCCAGCAGTTACTCGGCCCTGACCTACGAGCAGTACTTC
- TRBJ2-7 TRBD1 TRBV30 CAWSPGTGGPYEQYF TGTGCCTGGAGCCCCGGGACAGGGGGCCCCTACGAGCAGTACTTC
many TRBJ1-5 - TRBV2 CASSEGLGSRLYSNQPQHF TGTGCCAGCAGTGAGGGTCTAGGAAGCCGACTTTATAGCAATCAGCCCCAGCATTTT
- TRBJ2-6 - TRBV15 CATSRAGGGRGANVLTF TGTGCCACCAGCAGAGCAGGGGGAGGGAGAGGGGCCAACGTCCTGACTTTC
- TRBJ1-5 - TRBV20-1 CSARGASNQPQHF TGCAGTGCTAGGGGCGCTAGCAATCAGCCCCAGCATTTT
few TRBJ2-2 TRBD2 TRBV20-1 CSASGTSGKTGELFF TGCAGTGCTTCCGGGACTAGCGGAAAAACCGGGGAGCTGTTTTTT
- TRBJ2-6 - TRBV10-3 CATSGGRVGANVLTF TGTGCCACCAGTGGGGGGCGAGTTGGGGCCAACGTCCTGACTTTC
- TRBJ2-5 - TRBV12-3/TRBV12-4 CASRAIGTPGTQYF TGTGCCAGCAGGGCAATAGGGACACCAGGGACCCAGTACTTC
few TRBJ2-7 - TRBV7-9 CASSRDNEHEQYF TGTGCCAGCAGCCGGGACAACGAGCACGAGCAGTACTTC
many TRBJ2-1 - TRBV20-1 CSAPPGLHNEQFF TGCAGTGCCCCCCCGGGACTTCACAATGAGCAGTTCTTC
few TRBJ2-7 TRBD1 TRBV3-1 CASSLGGPQQYF TGTGCCAGCAGCCTAGGGGGCCCCCAGCAGTACTTC
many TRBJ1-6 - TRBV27 CASSLFFRSENNSPLHF TGTGCCAGCAGTTTATTTTTTAGGAGCGAGAATAATTCACCCCTCCACTTT
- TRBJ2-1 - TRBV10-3 CAISESAGTSYNEQFF TGTGCCATCAGTGAGTCGGCTGGGACTTCCTACAATGAGCAGTTCTTC
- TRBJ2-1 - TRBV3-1 CASSQDQVARNNEQFF TGTGCCAGCAGCCAAGATCAGGTTGCCCGAAACAATGAGCAGTTCTTC
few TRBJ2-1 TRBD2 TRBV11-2 CASSSGLAQSSYNEQFF TGTGCCAGCAGCTCGGGACTAGCGCAAAGCTCCTACAATGAGCAGTTCTTC